These 24 T cell receptor beta chains were sequenced from one sample in a study of blood T cell repertoires in COVID-19. TCRdb keeps only in-frame clones here, not all; method: immunoSEQ multiplex PCR. The sample records around 150,000 clones, around 82% being singletons. The sample was peripheral blood. These receptors all stem from a woman in her fifties or sixties with acute or convalescent COVID-19.

J is TRBJ2-3 and V is TRBV3-1 (or the pseudogene TRBV3-2), with 12 bases aligning to TRBD2. CDR3 length equals 16 residues. Trimming removed 3 bases from V and 5 bases from J; junction bases left unmatched: 6. The germline CDR1 and CDR2 sequences are LGHDT and YNNKEL (reference sequence). The CDR3 nucleotides read TGTGCCAGCAGCCATCGACTAGCGGGAGTTATAGATACGCAGTATTTT. It translates to CASSHRLAGVIDTQYF.

The chain joins TRBV4-1 to TRBJ1-6; D is undetermined. CDR3 length: 13 amino acids. Trimming stripped 0 bases from V and 8 bases from J, with 5 bases between. Germline CDR1 MGHRA, CDR2 YSYEKL. DNA of the CDR3: TGCGCCAGCAGCCAAGATTTATATTCACCCCTCCACTTT. Translating it yields CASSQDLYSPLHF.

The rearrangement links TRBV5-5 to TRBJ2-1, with 10 bases fitting TRBD2. This CDR3 spans 15 amino acids. Germline-derived CDR1 and CDR2 are SGHKS and YYEKEE (reference sequence). With 3 bases clipped from V and 2 bases from J, the junction kept 2 bases outside the gene matches. The chain's CDR3 is CASSSAGGAYNEQFF. The DNA for the CDR3 is TGTGCCAGCAGCTCAGCGGGAGGGGCCTACAATGAGCAGTTCTTC.

The chain carries TRBV27 and TRBJ2-7; D remains ambiguous. CDR1 and CDR2 (germline): MNHEY, SMNVEV (reference sequence). The CDR3 has 15 residues. V was trimmed by 5 bases and J by 0 bases, leaving 14 bases between them. CDR3 sequence: CASSPHPASSYEQYF. CDR3 in DNA: TGTGCCAGCAGTCCCCACCCAGCGTCCTCCTACGAGCAGTACTTC.

The gene calls are TRBV5-6 and TRBJ2-3; the D is unclear. CDR3 length equals 14 residues. Germline values: CDR1 SGHDT, CDR2 YYEEEE. V lost 1 base and J lost 3, with 9 bases in between. CDR3 sequence reads: CASSLIQVTDTQYF. Written as DNA, the CDR3 is TGTGCCAGCAGCTTGATCCAGGTGACAGATACGCAGTATTTT.

The chain links TRBV7-2 to TRBJ1-1, with D maybe TRBD1 (6 bases). Looked up from germline, CDR1 is SGHTA and CDR2 is FQGNSA. The CDR3 length is 15 residues. V gave up 1 base and J gave up 0 bases, with 9 bases separating them. CDR3 residues: CASSLVQGMNTEAFF. The CDR3 nucleotides are TGTGCCAGCAGCTTAGTACAGGGCATGAACACTGAAGCTTTCTTT.

The V and J genes are TRBV9 and TRBJ1-2, with 8 bases fitting TRBD1. Germline loops: CDR1 SGDLS, CDR2 YYNGEE. The CDR3 contains 13 residues. J gave up 4 bases and V 6 bases, and 5 bases lay outside the gene matches. CDR3 residues: CASTETGAYGYTF. Written as DNA, the CDR3 is TGTGCCAGCACCGAGACAGGGGCCTATGGCTACACCTTC.

This sequence joins TRBV6-2 or TRBV6-3 and TRBJ2-1; TRBD2 is a possible D gene (7 bases). The V end was cut by 2 bases, the J end by 8 bases, with 28 bases between. Germline CDR1 reads MNHEY; CDR2 reads SVGEGT. The CDR3 runs to 19 residues. CDR3 region: CASSYAAGAAGTFGDEQFF. CDR3 DNA: TGTGCCAGCAGTTACGCGGCAGGGGCAGCGGGAACGTTTGGCGATGAGCAGTTCTTC.

The chain joins TRBV5-1 to TRBJ2-5; D may be TRBD2 (5 bases). V lost 1 base and J 5 bases, leaving 15 bases between the germline ends. Germline CDR1 and CDR2: SGHRS and YFSETQ. The CDR3 totals 15 residues. The CDR3 sequence is CASSLSVVSAETQYF. DNA of the CDR3: TGCGCCAGCAGCTTGTCCGTGGTTAGCGCCGAGACCCAGTACTTC.

This clone was recorded only once. The chain couples TRBV4-3 to TRBJ2-6, with 7 bases fitting TRBD1. V lost 3 bases and J lost 4; bases outside the gene matches: 6. There are 16 residues in the CDR3. The germline V gene has CDR1 LGHNA and CDR2 YSLEER. The CDR3 loop reads CASSQMTGTGANVLTF. CDR3 in DNA: TGCGCCAGCAGCCAGATGACAGGGACCGGGGCCAACGTCCTGACTTTC.

J is TRBJ2-1 and V is TRBV28; perhaps TRBD1 as D (5 bases). Germline V gene sequence: CDR1 MDHEN, CDR2 SYDVKM. Trimming left V 3 bases short and J 12 bases short, with 6 bases between. The CDR3 covers 10 residues. CDR3 nucleotide sequence: TGTGCCAGCAGTTTCGACAGGCAGTTCTTC. Translating gives CASSFDRQFF.

The DNA of the CDR3 is TGTGCCAGCAGTTTGGTAGGGGGAGACACTGAAGCTTTCTTT. This sequence encodes CASSLVGGDTEAFF. This chain uses TRBV28 with TRBJ1-1, with D possibly matching TRBD1 (6 bases). The length of the CDR3 is 14 residues. Trimming shortened V by 3 bases and J by 3 bases, and 11 bases separated the two germline ends. The germline V gene encodes CDR1 MDHEN and CDR2 SYDVKM.

The chain links TRBV7-2 to TRBJ2-1, with a possible D match to TRBD1 (6 bases). This CDR3 contains 16 residues. Germline V gene sequence: CDR1 SGHTA, CDR2 FQGNSA. Trimming took off 5 bases at V and 5 bases at J, with 19 bases between the two ends. DNA for the CDR3: TGTGCCAGCAGCCCATGGCCGGGCAGGGGCCACAATGAGCAGTTCTTC. Encoded protein: CASSPWPGRGHNEQFF. The variable domain in full, completed from reference TRBV7-2 and TRBJ2-1, reads GAGVSQSPSNKVTEKGKDVELRCDPISGHTALYWYRQSLGQGLEFLIYFQGNSAPDKSGLPSDRFSAERTGGSVSTLTIQRTQQEDSAVYLCASSPWPGRGHNEQFFGPGTRLTVL.

This sequence joins TRBV28 and TRBJ1-1; a possible D gene is TRBD1 (6 bases). Trimming removed 7 bases at V and 3 bases at J, with 27 bases between. The CDR3 sequence is 18 residues long. The V gene's germline CDR1 is MDHEN and CDR2 SYDVKM. CDR3 nucleotides: TGTGCCAGCACCCTATACCTGGCCCGTCCGGCAGGGGACACTGAAGCTTTCTTT. This sequence encodes CASTLYLARPAGDTEAFF.

This sequence joins TRBV29-1 and TRBJ1-4, with D perhaps TRBD1 (5 bases). Germline CDR1 and CDR2: SQVTM and ANQGSEA. V lost 4 bases and J lost 6, with 15 bases in between. The CDR3 contains 14 residues. The DNA for the CDR3 is TGCAGCGTTGGGGACGGGCCGGGAGATGAAAAACTGTTTTTT. Its protein is CSVGDGPGDEKLFF.

The chain couples TRBV7-9 to TRBJ2-1, with D tentatively TRBD2 (6 bases). This CDR3 is 15 amino acids long. Germline values: CDR1 SEHNR, CDR2 FQNEAQ (reference sequence). Trimming shortened V by 5 bases and J by 0 bases, and 11 bases separated the two germline ends. The CDR3 reads CASSRSGSSYNEQFF. The DNA for the CDR3 is TGTGCCAGCAGCCGTAGCGGTAGCTCCTACAATGAGCAGTTCTTC.

The J gene is TRBJ2-2, the V gene TRBV6-1; D may be TRBD1 (5 bases). Germline V gene data show CDR1 as MNHNS and CDR2 as SASEGT. This CDR3 region has 14 residues. Trimming left V 1 base short and J 7 bases short, with 10 bases between. CDR3: CASSEGRVGGELFF. CDR3 bases: TGTGCCAGCAGTGAAGGCAGGGTCGGCGGGGAGCTGTTTTTT.

V is TRBV30 and J is TRBJ1-1; D may be TRBD1 (6 bases). This CDR3 is built from 14 residues. CDR1 and CDR2 from the germline V gene are GTSNPN and SVGIG (reference sequence). V was shortened by 2 bases and J by 2 bases, with 12 bases between the two germline ends. In DNA form, the CDR3 reads TGTGCCTGGAGTAACACAGGGATCAACACTGAAGCTTTCTTT. Translating it yields CAWSNTGINTEAFF.

The CDR3 nucleotides read TGTGCCAGCAGTTACTCCCGCGACAGGGGCTACGAGCAGTACTTC. Residues: CASSYSRDRGYEQYF. The chain uses TRBV6-5 and TRBJ2-7; 8 bases map to TRBD1. The length of the CDR3 is 15 residues. CDR1 is MNHEY, CDR2 SVGAGI, per germline. The ends lost 0 bases at V and 3 bases at J; junction bases unmatched: 4.

The chain joins TRBV30 to TRBJ1-2, with a possible D match to TRBD1 (5 bases). This CDR3 is built from 13 residues. Germline values: CDR1 GTSNPN, CDR2 SVGIG (reference sequence). Trimming removed 5 bases from V and 8 bases from J, with 18 bases in between. CDR3 loop: CAWGYTFRAGYTF. The DNA of the CDR3 is TGTGCCTGGGGATACACATTCAGGGCGGGCTACACCTTC.

CDR3 amino acids: CASSPLASTDTQYF. The CDR3 DNA follows: TGTGCCAGCAGCCCACTAGCGTCGACAGATACGCAGTATTTT. The chain carries TRBV14 and TRBJ2-3; 7 bases align to TRBD2. The germline gives CDR1 SGHDN, CDR2 FVKESK. The CDR3 runs 14 residues. V shed 4 bases and J 3 bases; nucleotides not matched to a gene: 4.

This sequence joins TRBV11-3 and TRBJ2-7; 11 nucleotides line up with TRBD2. This CDR3 contains 16 residues. In germline, CDR1 is SGHNT, CDR2 YENEEA. After removal of 5 bases from V and 7 bases from J, the junction contained 13 bases not matched to a gene. The CDR3 bases are TGTGCCAGCAGCCCCAGCCAAACTAGCGGGAGCCGTGAGCAGTACTTC. As protein: CASSPSQTSGSREQYF.

The rearrangement uses TRBV19 and TRBJ1-2; D is unresolved. The CDR3 has 13 residues. V was clipped by 4 bases and J by 9 bases, with 15 bases between them. Germline CDR1 is LNHDA and CDR2 is SQIVND (reference sequence). The DNA of the CDR3 is TGTGCCAGTAGTACCAACGGGGAGTTACGCTACACCTTC. It specifies CASSTNGELRYTF. The complete variable domain, with remaining parts taken from reference TRBV19 and TRBJ1-2, reads DGGITQSPKYLFRKEGQNVTLSCEQNLNHDAMYWYRQDPGQGLRLIYYSQIVNDFQKGDIAEGYSVSREKKESFPLTVTSAQKNPTAFYLCASSTNGELRYTFGSGTRLTVV.

The chain carries TRBV9 and TRBJ1-1, with 8 bases identical to TRBD1. CDR3 length: 16 amino acids. Losses at the gene ends were 0 bases for V and 4 bases for J; bases not matched to a gene: 8. The germline CDR1 and CDR2 sequences are SGDLS and YYNGEE. DNA of the CDR3: TGTGCCAGCAGCGTAGTAACAGGGGGGCCCAGCACTGAAGCTTTCTTT. Its protein product is CASSVVTGGPSTEAFF.